The text below deals with one TCR beta chain. Mismatch with germline at one junction end may stem from a read error. At sampling all donors were nominally healthy, likely with unrecorded immune exposures. Germline-derived CDR1 and CDR2 are SGHDN and FVKESK. The CDR3 runs to 16 residues. This sample is drawn from a study of cytomegalovirus exposure and HLA in healthy donors. PCR amplification relied on 60 Vbeta primers (plus 13 Jbeta primers). Study processing details: There were 80 million to 95 million unique TCR beta chains by a later count, and approximately 10 million of them were shared. Clones were read by immunoSEQ multiplex PCR, and TCRdb kept only the in-frame ones, dropping some. The DNA gave D and trimming, while V, J and clone size come from that table. This table has 99,000 or so clones, about three quarters appearing once.

The rearrangement links TRBV14 to TRBJ1-6; D is unresolved. The sample taken for sequencing was PBMCs. The TCR sequence derives from a man aged 60-69 years in good health and CMV-seropositive. CDR3 region: CVSSQEGRGYNSPLHF. CDR3 in DNA: TGTGTCAGCAGCCAAGAAGGGAGAGGTTATAATTCACCCCTCCACTTT.